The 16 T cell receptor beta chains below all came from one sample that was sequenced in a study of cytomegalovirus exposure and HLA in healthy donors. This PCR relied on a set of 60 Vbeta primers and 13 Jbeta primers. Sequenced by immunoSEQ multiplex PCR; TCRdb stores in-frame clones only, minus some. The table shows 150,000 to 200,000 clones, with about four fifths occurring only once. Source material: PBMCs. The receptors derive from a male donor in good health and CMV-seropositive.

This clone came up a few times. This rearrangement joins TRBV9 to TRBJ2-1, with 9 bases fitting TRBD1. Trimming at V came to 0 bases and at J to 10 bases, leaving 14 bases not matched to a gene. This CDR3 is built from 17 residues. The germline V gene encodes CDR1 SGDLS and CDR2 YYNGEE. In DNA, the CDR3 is TGTGCCAGCAGCGTAGGCGTGGGGACAGGGAAGTATGGCGAGCAGTTCTTC. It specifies CASSVGVGTGKYGEQFF.

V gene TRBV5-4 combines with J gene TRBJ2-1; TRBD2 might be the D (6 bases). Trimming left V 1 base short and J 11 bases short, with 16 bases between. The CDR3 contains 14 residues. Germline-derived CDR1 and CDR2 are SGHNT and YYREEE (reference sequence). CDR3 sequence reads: CASSLPARGGKQFF. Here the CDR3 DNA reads TGTGCCAGCAGCTTGCCTGCTCGGGGCGGGAAGCAGTTCTTC.

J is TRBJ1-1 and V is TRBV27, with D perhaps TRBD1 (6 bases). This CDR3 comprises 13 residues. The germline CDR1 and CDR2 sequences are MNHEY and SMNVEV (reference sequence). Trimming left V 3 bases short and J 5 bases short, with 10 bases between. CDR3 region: CASSLNRETEAFF. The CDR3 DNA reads TGTGCCAGCAGTTTGAACAGGGAAACTGAAGCTTTCTTT.

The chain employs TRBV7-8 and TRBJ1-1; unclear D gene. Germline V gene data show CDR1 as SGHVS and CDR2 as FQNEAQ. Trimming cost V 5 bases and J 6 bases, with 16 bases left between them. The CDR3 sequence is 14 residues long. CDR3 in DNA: TGTGCCAGCAGCGGACTTTCTAGGATATCTGAAGCTTTCTTT. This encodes CASSGLSRISEAFF.

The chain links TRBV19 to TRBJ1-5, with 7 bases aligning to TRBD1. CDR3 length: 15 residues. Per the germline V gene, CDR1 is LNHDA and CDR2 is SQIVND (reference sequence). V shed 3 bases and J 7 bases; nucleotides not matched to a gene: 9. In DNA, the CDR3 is TGTGCCAGTAGTATCGGACAGGTAGAGGGCCAGCCCCAGCATTTT. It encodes CASSIGQVEGQPQHF.

CDR3 sequence reads: CASSSGLLGNQPQHF. The DNA of the CDR3 is TGTGCCAGCAGTTCGGGACTTTTAGGCAATCAGCCCCAGCATTTT. The chain couples TRBV6-5 to TRBJ1-5, with D possibly being TRBD1 (5 bases). Germline CDR1 and CDR2: MNHEY and SVGAGI. This CDR3 has 15 residues. V lost 4 bases and J 2 bases, leaving 12 bases between the germline ends.

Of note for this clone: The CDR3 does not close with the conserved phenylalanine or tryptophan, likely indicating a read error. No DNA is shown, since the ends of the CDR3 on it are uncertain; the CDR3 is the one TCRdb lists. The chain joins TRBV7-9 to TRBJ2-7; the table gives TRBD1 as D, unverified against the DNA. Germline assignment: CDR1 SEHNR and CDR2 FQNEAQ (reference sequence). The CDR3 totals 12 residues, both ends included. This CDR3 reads CSSSLGEGTKVS.

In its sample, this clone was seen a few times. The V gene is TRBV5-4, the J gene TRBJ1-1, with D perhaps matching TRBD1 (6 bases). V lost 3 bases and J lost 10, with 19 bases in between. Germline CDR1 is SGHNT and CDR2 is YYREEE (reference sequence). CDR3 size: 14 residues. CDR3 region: CASSSRGGALGAFF. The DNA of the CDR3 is TGTGCCAGCAGCTCCAGGGGAGGGGCACTGGGAGCTTTCTTT. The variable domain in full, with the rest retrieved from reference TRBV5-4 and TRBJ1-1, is ETGVTQSPTHLIKTRGQQVTLRCSSQSGHNTVSWYQQALGQGPQFIFQYYREEENGRGNFPPRFSGLQFPNYSSELNVNALELDDSALYLCASSSRGGALGAFFGQGTRLTVV.

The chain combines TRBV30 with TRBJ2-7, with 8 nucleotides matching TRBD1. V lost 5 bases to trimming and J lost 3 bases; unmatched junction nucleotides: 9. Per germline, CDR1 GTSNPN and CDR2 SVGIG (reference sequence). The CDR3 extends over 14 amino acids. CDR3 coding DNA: TGTGCCTGGGGGACAGGCCTTCTGGGCTACGAGCAGTACTTC. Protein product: CAWGTGLLGYEQYF.

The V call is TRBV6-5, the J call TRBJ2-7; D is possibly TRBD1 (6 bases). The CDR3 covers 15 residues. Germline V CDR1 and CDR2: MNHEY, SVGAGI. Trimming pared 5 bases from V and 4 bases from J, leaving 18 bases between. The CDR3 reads CASSRQAPGWYEQYF. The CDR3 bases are TGTGCCAGCAGTCGACAGGCCCCGGGATGGTACGAGCAGTACTTC.

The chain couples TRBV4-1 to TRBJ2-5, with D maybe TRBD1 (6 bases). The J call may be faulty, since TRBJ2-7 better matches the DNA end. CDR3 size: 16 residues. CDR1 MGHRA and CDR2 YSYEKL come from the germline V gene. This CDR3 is CASSQDQRQAGDEQYF. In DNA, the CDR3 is TGCGCCAGCAGCCAAGATCAAAGACAGGCCGGGGACGAGCAGTACTTC.

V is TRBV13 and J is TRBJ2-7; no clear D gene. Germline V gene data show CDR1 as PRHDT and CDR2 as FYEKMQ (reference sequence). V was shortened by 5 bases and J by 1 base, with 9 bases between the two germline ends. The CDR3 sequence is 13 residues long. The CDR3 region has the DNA TGTGCCAGCAGCCTCATGCAGTCCTACGAGCAGTACTTC. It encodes CASSLMQSYEQYF. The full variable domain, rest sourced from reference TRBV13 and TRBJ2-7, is AAGVIQSPRHLIKEKRETATLKCYPIPRHDTVYWYQQGPGQDPQFLISFYEKMQSDKGSIPDRFSAQQFSDYHSELNMSSLELGDSALYFCASSLMQSYEQYFGPGTRLTVT.

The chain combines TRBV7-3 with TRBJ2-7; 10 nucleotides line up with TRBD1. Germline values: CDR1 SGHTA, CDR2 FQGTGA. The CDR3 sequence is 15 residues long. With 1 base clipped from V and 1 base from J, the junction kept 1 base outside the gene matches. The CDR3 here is CASSLRTGGSYEQYF. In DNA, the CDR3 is TGTGCCAGCAGCTTAAGGACAGGGGGATCCTACGAGCAGTACTTC.

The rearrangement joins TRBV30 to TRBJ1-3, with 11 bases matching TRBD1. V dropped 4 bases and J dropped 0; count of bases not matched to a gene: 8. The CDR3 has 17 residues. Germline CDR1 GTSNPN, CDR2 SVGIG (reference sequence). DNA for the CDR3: TGTGCCTGGACAAGGACAGGGGGCTATGGCTCTGGAAACACCATATATTTT. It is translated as CAWTRTGGYGSGNTIYF.

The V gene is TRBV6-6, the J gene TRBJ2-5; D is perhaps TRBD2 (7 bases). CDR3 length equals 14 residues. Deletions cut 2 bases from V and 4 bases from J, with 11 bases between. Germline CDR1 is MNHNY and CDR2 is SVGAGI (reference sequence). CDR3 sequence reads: CASSYRGGIETQYF. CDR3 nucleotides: TGTGCCAGCAGTTACAGGGGGGGCATAGAGACCCAGTACTTC.

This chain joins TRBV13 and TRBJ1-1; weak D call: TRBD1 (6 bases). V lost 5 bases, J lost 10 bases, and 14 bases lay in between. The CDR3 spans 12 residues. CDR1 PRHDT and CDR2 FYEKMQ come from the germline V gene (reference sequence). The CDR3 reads CASSPRQVGAFF. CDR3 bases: TGTGCCAGCAGCCCTCGACAGGTAGGAGCTTTCTTT.